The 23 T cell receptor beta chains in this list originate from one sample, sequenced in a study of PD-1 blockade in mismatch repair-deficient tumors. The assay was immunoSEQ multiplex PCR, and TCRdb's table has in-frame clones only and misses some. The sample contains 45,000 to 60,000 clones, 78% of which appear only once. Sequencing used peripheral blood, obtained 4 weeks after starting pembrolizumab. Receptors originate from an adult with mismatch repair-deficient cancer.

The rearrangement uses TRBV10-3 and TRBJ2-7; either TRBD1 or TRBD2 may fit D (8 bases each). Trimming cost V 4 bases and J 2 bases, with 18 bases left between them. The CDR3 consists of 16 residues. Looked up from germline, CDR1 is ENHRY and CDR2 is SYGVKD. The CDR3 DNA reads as TGTGCCATCAGTGTCGGGGGGGGGACAGGAACCTACGAGCAGTACTTC. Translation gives CAISVGGGTGTYEQYF.

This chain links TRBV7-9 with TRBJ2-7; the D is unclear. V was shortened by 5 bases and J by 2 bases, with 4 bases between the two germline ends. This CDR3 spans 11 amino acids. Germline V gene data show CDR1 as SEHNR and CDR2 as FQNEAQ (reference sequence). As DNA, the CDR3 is TGTGCCAGCAGCCTTACCTACGAGCAGTACTTC. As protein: CASSLTYEQYF. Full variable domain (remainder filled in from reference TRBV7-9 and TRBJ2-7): DTGVSQNPRHKITKRGQNVTFRCDPISEHNRLYWYRQTLGQGPEFLTYFQNEAQLEKSRLLSDRFSAERPKGSFSTLEIQRTEQGDSAMYLCASSLTYEQYFGPGTRLTVT.

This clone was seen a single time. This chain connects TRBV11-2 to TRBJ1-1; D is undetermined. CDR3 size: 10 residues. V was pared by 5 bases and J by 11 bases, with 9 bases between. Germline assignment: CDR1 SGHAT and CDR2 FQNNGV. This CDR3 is CASSGPLAFF. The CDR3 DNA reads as TGTGCCAGCAGCGGACCGTTGGCTTTCTTT.

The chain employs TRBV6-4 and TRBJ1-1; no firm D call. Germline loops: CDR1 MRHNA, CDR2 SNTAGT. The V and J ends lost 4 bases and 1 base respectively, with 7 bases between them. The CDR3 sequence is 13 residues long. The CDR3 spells CASSASANTEAFF. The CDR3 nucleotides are TGTGCCAGCAGTGCGTCAGCGAACACTGAAGCTTTCTTT.

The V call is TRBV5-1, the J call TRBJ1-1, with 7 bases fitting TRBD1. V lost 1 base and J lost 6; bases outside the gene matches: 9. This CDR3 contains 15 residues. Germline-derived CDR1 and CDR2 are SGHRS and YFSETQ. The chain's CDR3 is CASSLSSLQGAEAFF. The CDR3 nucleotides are TGCGCCAGCAGCTTGTCTTCCCTCCAGGGGGCTGAAGCTTTCTTT.

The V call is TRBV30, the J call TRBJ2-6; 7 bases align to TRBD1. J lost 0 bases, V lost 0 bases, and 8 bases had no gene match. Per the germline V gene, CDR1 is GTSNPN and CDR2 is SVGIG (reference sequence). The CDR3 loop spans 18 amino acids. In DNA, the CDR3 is TGTGCCTGGAGTGTACGGGACAGTCTGTTCTCTGGGGCCAACGTCCTGACTTTC. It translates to CAWSVRDSLFSGANVLTF.

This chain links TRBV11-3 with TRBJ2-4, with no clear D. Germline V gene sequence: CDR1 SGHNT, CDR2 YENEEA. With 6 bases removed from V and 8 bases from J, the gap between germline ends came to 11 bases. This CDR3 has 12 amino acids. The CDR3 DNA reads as TGTGCCAGCAGTCCTGACACGGACATTCAGTACTTC. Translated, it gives CASSPDTDIQYF. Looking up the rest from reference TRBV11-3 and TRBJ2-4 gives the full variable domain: EAGVVQSPRYKIIEKKQPVAFWCNPISGHNTLYWYLQNLGQGPELLIRYENEEAVDDSQLPKDRFSAERLKGVDSTLKIQPAELGDSAVYLCASSPDTDIQYFGAGTRLSVL.

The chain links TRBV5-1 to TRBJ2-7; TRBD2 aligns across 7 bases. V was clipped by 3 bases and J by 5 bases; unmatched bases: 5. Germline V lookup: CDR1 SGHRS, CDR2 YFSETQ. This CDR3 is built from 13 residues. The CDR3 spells CASSSLAGDEQYF. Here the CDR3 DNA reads TGCGCCAGCAGCTCCTTGGCGGGAGACGAGCAGTACTTC. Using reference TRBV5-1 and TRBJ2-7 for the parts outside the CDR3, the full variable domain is KAGVTQTPRYLIKTRGQQVTLSCSPISGHRSVSWYQQTPGQGLQFLFEYFSETQRNKGNFPGRFSGRQFSNSRSEMNVSTLELGDSALYLCASSSLAGDEQYFGPGTRLTVT.

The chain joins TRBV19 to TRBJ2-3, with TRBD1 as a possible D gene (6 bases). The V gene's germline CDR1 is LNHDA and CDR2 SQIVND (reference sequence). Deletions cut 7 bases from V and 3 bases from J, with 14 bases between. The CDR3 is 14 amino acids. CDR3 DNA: TGTGCCAGTAAGACGGGACACTCGACAGATACGCAGTATTTT. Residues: CASKTGHSTDTQYF.

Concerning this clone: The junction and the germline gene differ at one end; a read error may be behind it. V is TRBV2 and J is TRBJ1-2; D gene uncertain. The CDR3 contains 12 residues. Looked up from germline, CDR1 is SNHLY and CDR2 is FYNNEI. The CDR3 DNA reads TGTGTCAGCAGTAGTGCGGGGTTGGGCTACACCTTC. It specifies CVSSSAGLGYTF.

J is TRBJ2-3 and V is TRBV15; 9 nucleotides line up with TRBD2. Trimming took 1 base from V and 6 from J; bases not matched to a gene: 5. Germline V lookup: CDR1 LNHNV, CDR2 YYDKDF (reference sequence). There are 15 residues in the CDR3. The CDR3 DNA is TGTGCCACCAGCAGAGTAGCGGGAGATCGGGATACGCAGTATTTT. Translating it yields CATSRVAGDRDTQYF. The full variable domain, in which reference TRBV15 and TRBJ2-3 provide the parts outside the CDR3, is DAMVIQNPRYQVTQFGKPVTLSCSQTLNHNVMYWYQQKSSQAPKLLFHYYDKDFNNEADTPDNFQSRRPNTSFCFLDIRSPGLGDTAMYLCATSRVAGDRDTQYFGPGTRLTVL.

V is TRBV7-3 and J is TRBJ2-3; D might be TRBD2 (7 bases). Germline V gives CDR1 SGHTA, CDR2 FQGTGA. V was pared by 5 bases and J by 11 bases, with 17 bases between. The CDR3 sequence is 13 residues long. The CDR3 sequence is CASSGGGGDQQYF. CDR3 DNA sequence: TGTGCCAGCAGCGGGGGCGGGGGAGACCAGCAGTATTTT.

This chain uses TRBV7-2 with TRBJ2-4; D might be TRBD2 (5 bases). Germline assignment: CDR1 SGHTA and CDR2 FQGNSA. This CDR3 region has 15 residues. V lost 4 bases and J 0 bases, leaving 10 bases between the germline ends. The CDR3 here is CASSSQGLAKNIQYF. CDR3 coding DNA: TGTGCCAGCAGCTCCCAAGGACTAGCCAAAAACATTCAGTACTTC.

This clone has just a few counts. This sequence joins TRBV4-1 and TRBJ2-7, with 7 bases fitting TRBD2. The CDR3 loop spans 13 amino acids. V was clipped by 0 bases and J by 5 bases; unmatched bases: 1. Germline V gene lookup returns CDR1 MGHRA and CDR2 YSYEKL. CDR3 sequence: CASSQDRGDEQYF. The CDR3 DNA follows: TGCGCCAGCAGCCAAGATCGGGGGGACGAGCAGTACTTC.

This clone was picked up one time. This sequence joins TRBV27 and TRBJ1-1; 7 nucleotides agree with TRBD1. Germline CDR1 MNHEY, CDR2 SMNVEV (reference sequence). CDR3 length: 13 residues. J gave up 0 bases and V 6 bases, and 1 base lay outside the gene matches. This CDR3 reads CASRQGMNTEAFF. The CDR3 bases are TGTGCCAGCAGACAGGGGATGAACACTGAAGCTTTCTTT.

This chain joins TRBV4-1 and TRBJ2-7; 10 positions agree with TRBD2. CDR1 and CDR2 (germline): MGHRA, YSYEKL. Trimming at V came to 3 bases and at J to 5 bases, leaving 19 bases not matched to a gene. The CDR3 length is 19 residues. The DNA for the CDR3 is TGCGCCAGCAGCCACCCTCCGACAGGAGCGGGAGGGGCCCCCGACGAGCAGTACTTC. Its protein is CASSHPPTGAGGAPDEQYF.

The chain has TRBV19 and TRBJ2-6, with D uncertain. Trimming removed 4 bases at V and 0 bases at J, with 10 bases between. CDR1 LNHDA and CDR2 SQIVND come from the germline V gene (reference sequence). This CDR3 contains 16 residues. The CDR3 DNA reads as TGTGCCAGTAGTACCCGACGGTTCTCTGGGGCCAACGTCCTGACTTTC. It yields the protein CASSTRRFSGANVLTF.

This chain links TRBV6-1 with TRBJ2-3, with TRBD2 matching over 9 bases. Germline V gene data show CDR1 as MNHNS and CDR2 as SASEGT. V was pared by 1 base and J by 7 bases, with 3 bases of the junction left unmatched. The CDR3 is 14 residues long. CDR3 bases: TGTGCCAGCAGTGAAGTAGCGGGAGTCCATACGCAGTATTTT. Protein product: CASSEVAGVHTQYF.

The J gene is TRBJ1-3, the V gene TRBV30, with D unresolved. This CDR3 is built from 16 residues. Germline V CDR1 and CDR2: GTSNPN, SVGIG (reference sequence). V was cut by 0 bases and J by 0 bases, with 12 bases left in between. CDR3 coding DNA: TGTGCCTGGAGTGTGGGCCGAGGGCACTCTGGAAACACCATATATTTT. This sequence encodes CAWSVGRGHSGNTIYF.

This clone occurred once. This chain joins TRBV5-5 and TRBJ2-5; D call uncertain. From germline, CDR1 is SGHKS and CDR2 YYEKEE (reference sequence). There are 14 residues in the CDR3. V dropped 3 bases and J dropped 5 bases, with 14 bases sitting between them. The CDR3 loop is CASSSRDSVETQYF. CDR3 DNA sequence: TGTGCCAGCAGCTCTCGAGACTCGGTGGAGACCCAGTACTTC.

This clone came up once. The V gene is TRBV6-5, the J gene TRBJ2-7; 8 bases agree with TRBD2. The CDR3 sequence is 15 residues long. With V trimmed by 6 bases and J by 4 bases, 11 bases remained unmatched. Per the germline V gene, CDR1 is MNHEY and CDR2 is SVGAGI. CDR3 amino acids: CASRRGGVGKYEQYF. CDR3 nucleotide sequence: TGTGCCAGCAGACGGGGGGGGGTCGGGAAATACGAGCAGTACTTC.

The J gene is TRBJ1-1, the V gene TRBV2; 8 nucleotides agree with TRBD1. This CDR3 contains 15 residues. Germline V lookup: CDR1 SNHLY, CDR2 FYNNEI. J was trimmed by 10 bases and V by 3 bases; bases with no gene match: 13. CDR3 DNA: TGTGCCAGCAGTGAGTTCCGGGTGCAGGGGGCAGGAGCTTTCTTT. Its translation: CASSEFRVQGAGAFF. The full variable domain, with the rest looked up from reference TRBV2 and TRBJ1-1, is EPEVTQTPSHQVTQMGQEVILRCVPISNHLYFYWYRQILGQKVEFLVSFYNNEISEKSEIFDDQFSVERPDGSNFTLKIRSTKLEDSAMYFCASSEFRVQGAGAFFGQGTRLTVV.

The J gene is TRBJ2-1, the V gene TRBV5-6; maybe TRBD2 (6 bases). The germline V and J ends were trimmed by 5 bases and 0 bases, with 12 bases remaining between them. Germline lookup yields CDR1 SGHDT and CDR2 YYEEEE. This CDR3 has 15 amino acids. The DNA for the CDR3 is TGTGCCAGCAGTTCGGGACTCAGCTCCTACAATGAGCAGTTCTTC. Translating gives CASSSGLSSYNEQFF. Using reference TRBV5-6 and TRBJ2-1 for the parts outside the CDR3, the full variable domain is DAGVTQSPTHLIKTRGQQVTLRCSPKSGHDTVSWYQQALGQGPQFIFQYYEEEERQRGNFPDRFSGHQFPNYSSELNVNALLLGDSALYLCASSSGLSSYNEQFFGPGTRLTVL.